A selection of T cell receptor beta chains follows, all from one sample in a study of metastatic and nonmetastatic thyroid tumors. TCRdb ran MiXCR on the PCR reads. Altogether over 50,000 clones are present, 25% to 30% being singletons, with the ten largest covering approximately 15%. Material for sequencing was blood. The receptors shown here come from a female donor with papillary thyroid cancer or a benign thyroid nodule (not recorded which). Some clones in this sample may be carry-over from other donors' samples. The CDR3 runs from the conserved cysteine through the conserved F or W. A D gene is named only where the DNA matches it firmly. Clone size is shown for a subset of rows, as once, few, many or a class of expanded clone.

DNA: TGTGCCAGCAGTGAGGAGGCTAGCGGGAACTACGAGCAGTACTTC; CDR3: CASSEEASGNYEQYF; J: TRBJ2-7; size: few; D: TRBD2; V: TRBV28
DNA: TGTGCCAGCAGTTTAAGGGCTAGGATTCTAGCGGACACAGATACGCAGTATTTT; CDR3: CASSLRARILADTDTQYF; J: TRBJ2-3; size: .; D: TRBD2; V: TRBV12-3/TRBV12-4
DNA: TGCAGTGCTAGGACTAGCGGCTACATCTACAATGAGCAGTTCTTC; CDR3: CSARTSGYIYNEQFF; J: TRBJ2-1; size: once; D: TRBD2; V: TRBV20-1
DNA: TGTGCCAGCAGCTTAGCTTTTAGGGAATCCACGGAGGGCTACACCTTC; CDR3: CASSLAFRESTEGYTF; J: TRBJ1-2; size: .; D: .; V: TRBV11-1
DNA: TGTGCCAGCAGTTCCTCCTTTGGCTCGGGAAACACCATATATTTT; CDR3: CASSSSFGSGNTIYF; J: TRBJ1-3; size: .; D: .; V: TRBV28
DNA: TGTGCCAGTAGTAGCAGGGACCGACCATCGCCCCAGCATTTT; CDR3: CASSSRDRPSPQHF; J: TRBJ1-5; size: few; D: .; V: TRBV19
DNA: TGTGCCAGCAGCCGACGACTCGGAGGCACAGATACGCAGTATTTT; CDR3: CASSRRLGGTDTQYF; J: TRBJ2-3; size: .; D: .; V: TRBV3-1
DNA: TGTGCCAGCAGTTCGCCAGGGGATGGTGACGGGGAGCTGTTTTTT; CDR3: CASSSPGDGDGELFF; J: TRBJ2-2; size: .; D: .; V: TRBV27
DNA: TGTGCCATCAGCCCCGGACAGGGGGCTAAGGAACTGTTTTTT; CDR3: CAISPGQGAKELFF; J: TRBJ1-4; size: few; D: TRBD1; V: TRBV10-3
DNA: TGTGCCAGCTCTACCGACAGACACTATGGCTACACCTTC; CDR3: CASSTDRHYGYTF; J: TRBJ1-2; size: .; D: .; V: TRBV18
DNA: TGTGCCAGTAGTCCCTCGAGCGGATTATGGTACACTGAAGCTTTCTTT; CDR3: CASSPSSGLWYTEAFF; J: TRBJ1-1; size: many; D: .; V: TRBV19
DNA: TGTGCCAGCAGCCTCCAGGGGGCGCCTTCGGACACTGAAGCTTTCTTT; CDR3: CASSLQGAPSDTEAFF; J: TRBJ1-1; size: .; D: TRBD1; V: TRBV11-1
DNA: TGTGCCAGCAGCCCAGGACTGGCGAACACCGGGGAGCTGTTTTTT; CDR3: CASSPGLANTGELFF; J: TRBJ2-2; size: medium-sized; D: .; V: TRBV7-3
DNA: TGCAGTGCTCCCTATGATGTTGGCACTGAAGCTTTCTTT; CDR3: CSAPYDVGTEAFF; J: TRBJ1-1; size: few; D: .; V: TRBV20-1
DNA: TGTGCCAGCAGTCCGGACAGGGGCACCGGGGAGCTGTTTTTT; CDR3: CASSPDRGTGELFF; J: TRBJ2-2; size: few; D: TRBD1; V: TRBV6-4
DNA: TGTGCCATAGAGCAGGGAAAGAACACTGAAGCTTTCTTT; CDR3: CAIEQGKNTEAFF; J: TRBJ1-1; size: medium-sized; D: .; V: TRBV15
DNA: TGCAGTGCCCCAAGTTGGCAGGGGGGTACTGAAGCTTTCTTT; CDR3: CSAPSWQGGTEAFF; J: TRBJ1-1; size: few; D: TRBD1; V: TRBV20-1
DNA: TGTGCCAGCAGCTTAGCGCCCTGGCGGGGGGGCACAGATACGCAGTATTTT; CDR3: CASSLAPWRGGTDTQYF; J: TRBJ2-3; size: few; D: TRBD2; V: TRBV7-8
DNA: TGTGCCACCAGCAGAGAGGCTAGCGGGAGGGTAAATGAGCAGTTCTTC; CDR3: CATSREASGRVNEQFF; J: TRBJ2-1; size: few; D: TRBD2; V: TRBV15
DNA: TGCAGTGCTAGTAAGAGCGGGCGGACCTACGAGCAGTACTTC; CDR3: CSASKSGRTYEQYF; J: TRBJ2-7; size: many; D: .; V: TRBV20-1
DNA: TGTGCCAGTAGTATAGCTAGGGACAGCCAAGAGACCCAGTACTTC; CDR3: CASSIARDSQETQYF; J: TRBJ2-5; size: few; D: TRBD1; V: TRBV19
DNA: TGTGCCAGCAGTTCATTCCGGAATCAGCCCCAGCATTTT; CDR3: CASSSFRNQPQHF; J: TRBJ1-5; size: .; D: .; V: TRBV27
DNA: TGTGCCAGCAGCTTGTCGGGACTCACGGAGACCCAGTACTTC; CDR3: CASSLSGLTETQYF; J: TRBJ2-5; size: .; D: .; V: TRBV7-8
DNA: TGCGCCAGCAGCGCCCGACAGGCGAGCTCCTACAATGAGCAGTTCTTC; CDR3: CASSARQASSYNEQFF; J: TRBJ2-1; size: .; D: .; V: TRBV5-1
DNA: TGTGCCAGCAGCGTAGGACTAGCGGGCGTAACCCTCTACAATGAGCAGTTCTTC; CDR3: CASSVGLAGVTLYNEQFF; J: TRBJ2-1; size: .; D: TRBD2; V: TRBV9
DNA: TGTGCCAGCAGCTGGGGTGGGGGCCGCCTGGCTTTC; CDR3: CASSWGGGRLAF; J: TRBJ2-6; size: medium-sized; D: .; V: TRBV7-2
DNA: TGTGCCAGCAGCGTAGTACCAGGACAGCTGCAGTATTTT; CDR3: CASSVVPGQLQYF; J: TRBJ2-3; size: .; D: .; V: TRBV9
DNA: TGTGCCAGCAGTTACTCGGACAGGGGACACGAGCAGTACTTC; CDR3: CASSYSDRGHEQYF; J: TRBJ2-7; size: few; D: TRBD1; V: TRBV6-2/TRBV6-3
DNA: TGTGCCAGCAGTGAGTTAAGGTTAGCCAAAAACATTCAGTACTTC; CDR3: CASSELRLAKNIQYF; J: TRBJ2-4; size: many; D: .; V: TRBV6-1
DNA: TGCGCCAGCAGCTTGGAGGCTTTTCTGGCCGGGGAGCTGTTTTTT; CDR3: CASSLEAFLAGELFF; J: TRBJ2-2; size: .; D: .; V: TRBV5-1
DNA: TGTGCCACCGACAAAGCGGGCTCCTACACAGATACGCAGTATTTT; CDR3: CATDKAGSYTDTQYF; J: TRBJ2-3; size: many; D: .; V: TRBV2
DNA: TGTGCCAGCAGTGAACCGGGGACACCCACTAACGAGCAGTACTTC; CDR3: CASSEPGTPTNEQYF; J: TRBJ2-7; size: .; D: .; V: TRBV6-1
DNA: TGTGCCAGCAGTTACCTAATGGGGGGCGCGGCGACAGATACGCAGTATTTT; CDR3: CASSYLMGGAATDTQYF; J: TRBJ2-3; size: few; D: .; V: TRBV6-2/TRBV6-3
DNA: TGCAGTGCTCTAGACCCAAACTCGGGGGACACCATATATTTT; CDR3: CSALDPNSGDTIYF; J: TRBJ1-3; size: .; D: .; V: TRBV20-1
DNA: TGTGCCTGGAGTCCCAGGGGCTACGAGCAGTACTTC; CDR3: CAWSPRGYEQYF; J: TRBJ2-7; size: .; D: .; V: TRBV30
DNA: TGTGCCAGCAGTGAATTTTGGGCGGGCACAGATACGCAGTATTTT; CDR3: CASSEFWAGTDTQYF; J: TRBJ2-3; size: .; D: .; V: TRBV6-1
DNA: TGCGCCAGCAGCAGGACAGGGTCCTATAATTCACCCCTCCACTTT; CDR3: CASSRTGSYNSPLHF; J: TRBJ1-6; size: .; D: TRBD1; V: TRBV5-1
DNA: TGTGCCAGCAGCTTAGCTGGGCTCTATGGCTACACCTTC; CDR3: CASSLAGLYGYTF; J: TRBJ1-2; size: .; D: .; V: TRBV7-2
DNA: TGTGCCAGCACTAGAGACAGCCTGGATGGCTACACCTTC; CDR3: CASTRDSLDGYTF; J: TRBJ1-2; size: .; D: .; V: TRBV6-1
DNA: TGCAGTGCTAGAGATTCAGGACAGGGTAACTATGGCTACACCTTC; CDR3: CSARDSGQGNYGYTF; J: TRBJ1-2; size: .; D: TRBD1; V: TRBV20-1
DNA: TGTGCCAGCAGGGCAGGCCATAATCAGCCCCAGCATTTT; CDR3: CASRAGHNQPQHF; J: TRBJ1-5; size: few; D: .; V: TRBV6-1
DNA: TGTGCCAGCAGCTTAGCCCATACGCAGTATTTT; CDR3: CASSLAHTQYF; J: TRBJ2-3; size: once; D: .; V: TRBV11-2
DNA: TGTGCCAGCAGCTTGGCCAATAATTCACCCCTCCACTTT; CDR3: CASSLANNSPLHF; J: TRBJ1-6; size: .; D: .; V: TRBV5-5
DNA: TGTGCCAGCAGCCCGAGGCTAGCCAAAAACATTCAGTACTTC; CDR3: CASSPRLAKNIQYF; J: TRBJ2-4; size: .; D: .; V: TRBV7-8
DNA: TGTGCCATCAGTGAGGGAACTAGCGGGGTCTACGAGCAGTACTTC; CDR3: CAISEGTSGVYEQYF; J: TRBJ2-7; size: .; D: TRBD2; V: TRBV10-3